This passage covers 19 T cell receptor beta chains from one sample sequenced in a study of T cells in Graves' hyperthyroidism and ophthalmopathy. There were TCR beta CDR3 regions amplified from RNA transcripts. The HTBI set primed first-round TCR CDR3 RT-PCR. Via MiXCR, TCRdb re-called the multiplex PCR reads, giving one row per CDR3 protein. The profile covers around 250,000 distinct CDR3 sequences, with roughly 15% appearing a single time and around 30% taken by the ten largest. The sample was blood. These receptors all stem from a woman aged 18 to 35 with Graves' ophthalmopathy.

This clonotype was recorded many times. An end of the junction differs from the germline gene, which may be a read error. The V gene is TRBV7-9, the J gene TRBJ2-3, with D uncertain. CDR1 and CDR2 (germline): SEHNR, FQNEAQ (reference sequence). The CDR3 runs to 11 residues. CDR3 bases: TGTGCCAGCACCTTACTCGGTACGCAGTATTTT. Translating gives CASTLLGTQYF.

This clonotype was picked up many times. This chain connects TRBV29-1 to TRBJ2-7; D remains ambiguous. The CDR3 extends over 12 amino acids. Trimming took off 6 bases at V and 1 base at J, with 10 bases between the two ends. Germline V gene lookup returns CDR1 SQVTM and CDR2 ANQGSEA. CDR3 coding DNA: TGCAGCGTGCCCCCTAAGTCCTACGAGCAGTACTTC. Protein product: CSVPPKSYEQYF.

Comment on this clonotype: An end of the junction differs from the germline gene, which may be a read error. The J gene is TRBJ1-1, the V gene TRBV6-1, with D possibly being TRBD1 (6 bases). This CDR3 contains 14 residues. Germline V gene data show CDR1 as MNHNS and CDR2 as SASEGT. This CDR3 reads CTSIPRSRGTEAFF. As DNA, the CDR3 is TGTACCAGCATACCGCGGTCCAGGGGCACTGAAGCCTTCTTT.

This clonotype was found many times. This rearrangement joins TRBV27 to TRBJ2-3; 14 nucleotides line up with TRBD2. This CDR3 has 16 residues. CDR1 is MNHEY, CDR2 SMNVEV, per germline (reference sequence). V lost 5 bases to trimming and J lost 0 bases; unmatched junction nucleotides: 1. CDR3 loop: CASSRLAGGSTDTQYF. Here the CDR3 DNA reads TGTGCCAGCAGTAGACTAGCGGGAGGGAGCACAGATACGCAGTATTTT.

In this sample, this clonotype turned up many times. V gene TRBV12-3 or TRBV12-4 combines with J gene TRBJ1-5; D not resolved. The CDR3 covers 14 residues. Trimming pared 4 bases from V and 2 bases from J, leaving 9 bases between. Here the CDR3 DNA reads TGTGCCAGCAGTTCGACCCAGGGCAATCAGCCCCAGCATTTT. This encodes CASSSTQGNQPQHF.

This clonotype came up a few times. The chain couples TRBV7-2 to TRBJ2-2; tentatively, D is TRBD1 (5 bases). CDR1 and CDR2 from the germline V gene are SGHTA and FQGNSA. V shed 5 bases and J shed 0 bases, with 7 bases lying between them. CDR3 size: 14 residues. The CDR3 coding sequence is TGTGCCAGCAGCGAAGGGGCGAACACCGGGGAGCTGTTTTTT. It translates to CASSEGANTGELFF.

This sequence joins TRBV6-2 or TRBV6-3 and TRBJ2-1; D remains ambiguous. The CDR3 extends over 15 amino acids. The germline V gene has CDR1 MNHEY and CDR2 SVGEGT. V was trimmed by 2 bases and J by 5 bases, leaving 13 bases between them. The CDR3 nucleotides are TGTGCCAGCAGTTACGTTCGACGGTCGGACAATGAGCAGTTCTTC. It translates to CASSYVRRSDNEQFF.

This clonotype occurred many times. The J gene is TRBJ2-5, the V gene TRBV25-1, with 7 bases identical to TRBD2. This CDR3 comprises 16 residues. J lost 2 bases, V lost 1 base, and 7 bases had no gene match. Germline V CDR1 and CDR2: MGHDK, SYGVNS. The CDR3 sequence is CASSESASGLQETQYF. CDR3 coding DNA: TGTGCCAGCAGTGAATCCGCTAGCGGATTACAAGAGACCCAGTACTTC.

As concerns this clonotype: A read error may be the cause here, since a much bigger clone is one base away. This chain links TRBV20-1 with TRBJ2-7; D gene unclear. CDR1 and CDR2 from the germline V gene are DFQATT and SNEGSKA (reference sequence). V was clipped by 0 bases and J by 3 bases, with 15 bases between them. This CDR3 has 15 amino acids. The CDR3 protein is CSARDLVSSHYEQYF. In DNA form, the CDR3 reads TGCAGTGCTAGAGACCTCGTATCCTCCCACTACGAGCAGTACTTC.

This clonotype was detected ten times or more. V is TRBV27 and J is TRBJ1-1; 10 bases match TRBD1. From germline, CDR1 is MNHEY and CDR2 SMNVEV (reference sequence). CDR3 size: 15 residues. V trimming: 7 bases; J trimming: 4 bases; junction bases outside the gene matches: 9. CDR3 region: CASKRDRGSGTEAFF. The CDR3 DNA reads as TGTGCCAGCAAGCGGGACAGGGGATCGGGCACTGAAGCTTTCTTT.

This clonotype was seen many times. The rearrangement joins TRBV6-2 or TRBV6-3 to TRBJ2-7; the match to TRBD2 covers 10 bases. The length of the CDR3 is 18 residues. With 2 bases clipped from V and 7 bases from J, the junction kept 17 bases outside the gene matches. Germline V lookup: CDR1 MNHEY, CDR2 SVGEGT. The CDR3 DNA follows: TGTGCCAGCAGTTACCCCCATTCTCGGACTAGCGGTGGTCGGGAGCAGTACTTC. Residues: CASSYPHSRTSGGREQYF.

In this sample, this clonotype turned up many times. The chain joins TRBV20-1 to TRBJ2-1; no firm D call. The CDR3 length is 16 residues. Germline V gene sequence: CDR1 DFQATT, CDR2 SNEGSKA (reference sequence). The V gene lost 3 bases and the J gene lost 2 bases, with 17 bases spanning the gap. CDR3 loop: CSASKGLGFTYNEQFF. The CDR3 DNA reads TGCAGTGCTAGCAAGGGTCTGGGGTTTACCTACAATGAGCAGTTCTTC.

This clonotype has at least ten counts. The chain has TRBV6-2 or TRBV6-3 and TRBJ1-1; D remains unclear. Germline V gene lookup returns CDR1 MNHEY and CDR2 SVGEGT. The CDR3 contains 15 residues. V lost 2 bases, J lost 0 bases, and 10 bases lay in between. The CDR3 nucleotides are TGTGCCAGCAGTTACGTTTTGGTATTGAACACTGAAGCTTTCTTT. This translates into CASSYVLVLNTEAFF.

This clonotype was detected ten times or more. This chain uses TRBV3-1 with TRBJ1-2; D unresolved. V was pared by 1 base and J by 13 bases, with 16 bases between. CDR3 length: 13 residues. The germline gives CDR1 LGHDT, CDR2 YNNKEL (reference sequence). Written as DNA, the CDR3 is TGTGCCAGCAGCCAAGTGCCGGGGATGGGGTGCACCTTC. It codes for CASSQVPGMGCTF.

The table lists this clonotype with many counts. The rearrangement links TRBV6-2 or TRBV6-3 to TRBJ2-1; 12 bases match TRBD2. The CDR3 is made up of 18 amino acids. V shed 6 bases, J shed 0 bases, and the junction held 9 bases outside the gene matches. CDR1 is MNHEY and CDR2 is SVGEGT in the germline V gene. CDR3 residues: CASRWGLAGRSSYNEQFF. DNA for the CDR3: TGTGCCAGCAGATGGGGACTAGCGGGCCGAAGCTCCTACAATGAGCAGTTCTTC.

This clonotype was counted many times. The chain links TRBV6-1 to TRBJ2-7, with D unresolved. The germline CDR1 and CDR2 sequences are MNHNS and SASEGT. The CDR3 sequence is 15 residues long. The V gene lost 4 bases and the J gene lost 3 bases, with 16 bases spanning the gap. CDR3 coding DNA: TGTGCCAGCAGTGCGTTGGACGGATCGTTCTACGAGCAGTACTTC. Protein sequence: CASSALDGSFYEQYF.

This clonotype showed up many times. V is TRBV3-1 and J is TRBJ1-5; D is unclear. The V gene's germline CDR1 is LGHDT and CDR2 YNNKEL (reference sequence). With 1 base removed from V and 1 base from J, the gap between germline ends came to 11 bases. The CDR3 is 16 amino acids. CDR3: CASSQGRTESNQPQHF. CDR3 sequence (DNA): TGTGCCAGCAGCCAAGGCCGGACGGAGAGCAATCAGCCCCAGCATTTT.

This clonotype was detected ten times or more. This chain joins TRBV6-1 and TRBJ1-5; D is perhaps TRBD1 (5 bases). The germline gives CDR1 MNHNS, CDR2 SASEGT. The V gene lost 4 bases and the J gene lost 0 bases, with 10 bases spanning the gap. The CDR3 totals 15 residues. The CDR3 DNA reads as TGTGCCAGCAGTGGAGGGGATACTAGCAATCAGCCCCAGCATTTT. This gives the protein CASSGGDTSNQPQHF.

This clonotype was seen a few times. The chain couples TRBV4-3 to TRBJ1-2; D is ambiguous. The CDR3 is 13 amino acids. Trimming took 3 bases from V and 4 from J, leaving 9 bases between them. CDR1 and CDR2 (germline): LGHNA, YSLEER. The CDR3 nucleotides read TGCGCCAGCAGCCAGCTCCCCCTCTATGGCTACACCTTC. This sequence encodes CASSQLPLYGYTF.